This is a list of T cell receptor beta chains from one sample in a study of blood T cell repertoires in COVID-19. Clones were sequenced by immunoSEQ multiplex PCR, and TCRdb holds only the in-frame ones, with some missing. The data contain more than 150,000 clones, less than 90% of them singletons. The sequencing input was peripheral blood. These receptors were obtained from a woman between 70 and 85 years old with acute or convalescent COVID-19. The conserved cysteine and the conserved F or W are not part of the CDR3 here. A D gene is named only where the DNA matches it firmly. Only part of the rows carry a size: once, few, many, or a class if the clone is expanded.

d_call	clone_size	v_call	j_call	cdr3_aa
TRBD1	NA	TRBV6-5	TRBJ1-6	ASSNRGYNSPLH
NA	NA	TRBV5-1	TRBJ1-2	ASSRDTDYYGYT
TRBD2	NA	TRBV4-2	TRBJ2-3	ASSLYPQTSGITDTQY
NA	NA	TRBV29-1	TRBJ1-1	SVGSNTEAF
NA	once	TRBV3-1/TRBV3-2	TRBJ2-6	ASSQEGAGANVLT
TRBD2	few	TRBV2	TRBJ2-1	ASSEVRTRSTSYNEQF
TRBD1	once	TRBV7-2	TRBJ1-6	ASSNQGQGRLH
TRBD2	NA	TRBV10-3	TRBJ2-1	AIRDRLAEYNEQF
TRBD2	NA	TRBV7-9	TRBJ2-3	ASSPMTSGRNTDTQY
NA	NA	TRBV19	TRBJ1-4	ASSIFEEELF
NA	NA	TRBV2	TRBJ1-5	ASSGQYNQPQH
TRBD2	NA	TRBV6-1	TRBJ2-3	ASSALLPGGTDTQY
TRBD2	NA	TRBV11-2	TRBJ2-5	ASSLTRGSQETQY
TRBD2	NA	TRBV19	TRBJ2-5	ASSIGLLAGIQETQY
TRBD2	NA	TRBV5-4	TRBJ2-5	ASGTSGVETQY
TRBD1	NA	TRBV28	TRBJ2-7	ASSLGTGVYEQY